The T cell receptor beta chain described here comes from a study of blood T cell repertoires in COVID-19. Study in general: T cells, B-cell-depleted T cells, or PBMCs supplied cDNA or gDNA.

Trimming cost V 2 bases and J 4 bases, with 8 bases left between them. CDR1 and CDR2 from the germline V gene are MNHEY and SVGAGI. The CDR3 has 14 residues. In this sample, this clone turned up once. Profiling relied on immunoSEQ multiplex PCR, and the TCRdb table lists in-frame clones only, not all of them. Here the sample spans about 200,000 clones, around 81% being singletons. The rearrangement uses TRBV6-5 and TRBJ2-2; possibly TRBD1 for D (6 bases). This TCR was recovered from a woman aged 40 to 50 with acute COVID-19. Sequences were obtained from PBMCs or T cells enriched from blood (not recorded which). DNA for the CDR3: TGTGCCAGCAGTTACGGACAGCTCACCGGGGAGCTGTTTTTT. It encodes CASSYGQLTGELFF.